Shown below are 18 T cell receptor beta chains from a single sample sequenced in a study of blood T cell repertoires in COVID-19. Clones were sequenced by immunoSEQ multiplex PCR, and TCRdb holds only the in-frame ones, with some missing. This table has about 210,000 clones, under 90% appearing once. Sequencing was done on a sample of peripheral blood. These receptors were collected from a woman older than 75 with COVID-19, enrolled during active disease.

The chain couples TRBV3-1 (or the pseudogene TRBV3-2) to TRBJ1-5; no clear D. The CDR3 length is 15 residues. V lost 3 bases to trimming and J lost 2 bases, with 11 bases between them. Germline-derived CDR1 and CDR2 are LGHDT and YNNKEL (reference sequence). DNA for the CDR3: TGTGCCAGCAGCCAGACACCGGGAGGCAATCAGCCCCAGCATTTT. It is translated as CASSQTPGGNQPQHF.

V is TRBV6-5 and J is TRBJ2-5, with no clear D. There are 13 residues in the CDR3. Trimming took 4 bases from V and 5 from J, leaving 11 bases between them. Germline CDR1 reads MNHEY; CDR2 reads SVGAGI. This CDR3 reads CASSFGQAETQYF. The CDR3 bases are TGTGCCAGCAGTTTTGGGCAGGCGGAGACCCAGTACTTC.

This chain connects TRBV3-1 (or the pseudogene TRBV3-2) to TRBJ2-7; a possible D gene is TRBD1 (5 bases). V was shortened by 2 bases and J by 7 bases, with 9 bases between the two germline ends. This CDR3 has 12 residues. The germline V gene encodes CDR1 LGHDT and CDR2 YNNKEL (reference sequence). The CDR3 region has the DNA TGTGCCAGCAGCCAATTAGACAGAGAGCAGTACTTC. Translated, it gives CASSQLDREQYF.

As for this clone: The germline gene is not matched at one end of the junction; a read error may be the cause. This rearrangement joins TRBV6-5 to TRBJ1-1; D call uncertain. There are 13 residues in the CDR3. CDR1 MNHEY and CDR2 SVGAGI come from the germline V gene. The CDR3 sequence is CVSNRGGGTEAFF. The CDR3 nucleotides read TGTGTCAGCAACCGCGGAGGAGGCACTGAAGCTTTCTTT.

The chain is built from TRBV29-1 and TRBJ2-5; 12 nucleotides align to TRBD2. Germline V gene sequence: CDR1 SQVTM, CDR2 ANQGSEA. CDR3 length: 18 amino acids. V was pared by 5 bases and J by 4 bases, with 17 bases of the junction left unmatched. The CDR3 DNA is TGCAGCGTTCCCCCCTCGAGCCTAGCGGGAGGGGGTGGAGAGACCCAGTACTTC. Residues: CSVPPSSLAGGGGETQYF.

CDR3 nucleotides: TGTGCCAGCAGAGTTACAGGGCACTATGGCTACACCTTC. Its translation is CASRVTGHYGYTF. The gene calls are TRBV6-5 and TRBJ1-2; TRBD1 might be the D (6 bases). The V end was cut by 6 bases, the J end by 3 bases, with 11 bases between. Germline V gene data show CDR1 as MNHEY and CDR2 as SVGAGI. The CDR3 runs 13 residues.

V usage is TRBV3-1 (or the pseudogene TRBV3-2) and J usage is TRBJ2-2, with 9 bases lining up with TRBD2. Germline trimming cut 1 base from V and 4 bases from J; bases unmatched to any gene: 7. Germline V gene data show CDR1 as LGHDT and CDR2 as YNNKEL (reference sequence). The CDR3 consists of 17 residues. CDR3 amino acids: CASSQGGLAGLTGELFF. DNA for the CDR3: TGTGCCAGCAGCCAAGGGGGACTAGCCGGCCTCACCGGGGAGCTGTTTTTT.

This chain joins TRBV28 and TRBJ2-7; TRBD2 aligns across 13 bases. After removal of 5 bases from V and 3 bases from J, the junction contained 7 bases not matched to a gene. The germline gives CDR1 MDHEN, CDR2 SYDVKM. This CDR3 has 16 amino acids. CDR3 amino acids: CASSPPGLAGVYEQYF. As DNA, the CDR3 is TGTGCCAGCAGTCCTCCCGGACTAGCGGGAGTCTACGAGCAGTACTTC.

The chain is built from TRBV25-1 and TRBJ2-6, with D possibly TRBD2 on 5 matching bases. In germline, CDR1 is MGHDK, CDR2 SYGVNS. The CDR3 is made up of 15 amino acids. Trimming pared 7 bases from V and 0 bases from J, leaving 10 bases between. CDR3 DNA: TGTGCCAGCAACGGACTGACCTCTGGGGCCAACGTCCTGACTTTC. Translation: CASNGLTSGANVLTF.

The rearrangement uses TRBV5-4 and TRBJ1-5; 8 bases are a match to TRBD1. The CDR3 loop spans 15 amino acids. Trimming took 4 bases from V and 0 from J; bases not matched to a gene: 3. Germline V gives CDR1 SGHNT, CDR2 YYREEE (reference sequence). The CDR3 nucleotides read TGTGCCAGCAGCCAAGGGACAGGTAGCAATCAGCCCCAGCATTTT. This codes for CASSQGTGSNQPQHF.

V gene TRBV6-4 combines with J gene TRBJ1-1, with 7 nucleotides matching TRBD1. J gave up 0 bases and V 6 bases, and 4 bases lay outside the gene matches. The length of the CDR3 is 14 residues. Germline V gene lookup returns CDR1 MRHNA and CDR2 SNTAGT. The CDR3 DNA reads TGTGCCAGCAGGGGACAGCCCATGAACACTGAAGCTTTCTTT. Translating gives CASRGQPMNTEAFF.

In DNA, the CDR3 is TGTGCCAGCAGGAGGGACGGCAACTATAATTCACCCCTCCACTTT. It encodes CASRRDGNYNSPLHF. This chain joins TRBV18 and TRBJ1-6; TRBD1 is a possible D gene (5 bases). CDR3 length equals 15 residues. Germline assignment: CDR1 KGHSH and CDR2 LQKENI. Trimming pared 8 bases from V and 3 bases from J, leaving 14 bases between.

The chain employs TRBV7-9 and TRBJ2-7; TRBD1 aligns across 7 bases. V lost 5 bases and J lost 6; bases outside the gene matches: 4. The CDR3 contains 12 residues. Looked up from germline, CDR1 is SEHNR and CDR2 is FQNEAQ (reference sequence). The CDR3 DNA follows: TGTGCCAGCAGCAGACAGGGCCGCGAGCAGTACTTC. Translation: CASSRQGREQYF.

This chain uses TRBV3-1 (or the pseudogene TRBV3-2) with TRBJ1-5, with D possibly TRBD1 on 5 matching bases. The CDR3 contains 13 residues. The germline V gene has CDR1 LGHDT and CDR2 YNNKEL (reference sequence). Between the trimmed V and J ends, which lost 1 base and 7 bases, there was a span of 8 bases. CDR3 nucleotides: TGTGCCAGCAGCCAAGTGGAGGGGCAGCCCCAGCATTTT. Protein sequence: CASSQVEGQPQHF.

The chain carries TRBV5-1 and TRBJ1-1; no clear D. CDR1 and CDR2 (germline): SGHRS, YFSETQ. With 0 bases removed from V and 1 base from J, the gap between germline ends came to 13 bases. This CDR3 region has 16 residues. The DNA of the CDR3 is TGCGCCAGCAGCTTGGGGCCGGGTTGGAGGAACACTGAAGCTTTCTTT. Translating it yields CASSLGPGWRNTEAFF.

The chain combines TRBV14 with TRBJ2-1; possible D gene TRBD2, 6 bases. Trimming removed 3 bases from V and 1 base from J, with 10 bases in between. The CDR3 spans 15 residues. Germline V gene lookup returns CDR1 SGHDN and CDR2 FVKESK. Here the CDR3 reads CASSQLGGSYNEQFF. The CDR3 DNA reads as TGTGCCAGCAGCCAGCTGGGGGGATCCTACAATGAGCAGTTCTTC.

V is TRBV3-1 (or the pseudogene TRBV3-2) and J is TRBJ1-5; weak D call: TRBD1 (5 bases). Germline assignment: CDR1 LGHDT and CDR2 YNNKEL (reference sequence). The V gene lost 1 base and the J gene lost 6 bases, with 13 bases spanning the gap. There are 15 residues in the CDR3. The CDR3 DNA reads TGTGCCAGCAGCCAAGGGACCCGGCAGGGTCAGCCCCAGCATTTT. This sequence encodes CASSQGTRQGQPQHF.

The rearrangement links TRBV9 to TRBJ1-6; 7 bases map to TRBD1. The V segment lost 1 base and the J segment 10 bases; nucleotides outside the gene matches: 14. The CDR3 spans 17 residues. The germline gives CDR1 SGDLS, CDR2 YYNGEE. CDR3 DNA: TGTGCCAGCAGCGTATCAGCTGGAGGGGGCGTATACTCACCCCTCCACTTT. Translation: CASSVSAGGGVYSPLHF.